The rows below give T cell receptor beta chains drawn from one sample of a study of T cells after posttransplantation cyclophosphamide. Repertoires were generated with immunoSEQ multiplex PCR, while TCRdb's copy carries only in-frame clones and drops some. The data show roughly 12,000 clones, 85% to 95% seen once. What was sequenced was naive CD8+ T cells sorted from PBMCs. These receptors were taken from a man aged 25 to 40 in good health and a related stem cell transplant donor. CDR3s include the opening cysteine and the closing phenylalanine or tryptophan. The order of the fields is J gene, D gene, V gene, clone size, CDR3 protein, CDR3 DNA. The D gene is left open where the match is weak. Only some rows state a clone size, as once, few, many or a class for expanded clones.

j_call: TRBJ1-1
d_call: -
v_call: TRBV5-6
clone_size: -
cdr3_aa: CASSLATLREQAFF
cdr3_nt: TGTGCCAGCAGCTTGGCCACGCTCCGGGAGCAAGCTTTCTTT

j_call: TRBJ2-2
d_call: -
v_call: TRBV6-6
clone_size: -
cdr3_aa: CGADDESGELFF
cdr3_nt: TGTGGGGCCGACGACGAGTCCGGGGAGCTGTTTTTT

j_call: TRBJ1-5
d_call: -
v_call: TRBV6-6
clone_size: -
cdr3_aa: CASTPGINQPQHF
cdr3_nt: TGTGCCAGCACCCCAGGAATCAATCAGCCCCAGCATTTT

j_call: TRBJ2-1
d_call: TRBD2
v_call: TRBV5-6
clone_size: -
cdr3_aa: CASSPGGSYNEQFF
cdr3_nt: TGTGCCAGCAGCCCGGGGGGGTCCTACAATGAGCAGTTCTTC

j_call: TRBJ2-7
d_call: TRBD2
v_call: TRBV27
clone_size: -
cdr3_aa: CASSSSGESYEQYF
cdr3_nt: TGTGCCAGCAGTTCTAGCGGGGAGTCCTACGAGCAGTACTTC

j_call: TRBJ2-5
d_call: -
v_call: TRBV2
clone_size: -
cdr3_aa: CASRGHEVFETQYF
cdr3_nt: TGTGCCAGCAGGGGACATGAAGTTTTCGAGACCCAGTACTTC

j_call: TRBJ1-5
d_call: TRBD1
v_call: TRBV9
clone_size: -
cdr3_aa: CASSVGQDHNQPQHF
cdr3_nt: TGTGCCAGCAGCGTTGGACAGGACCACAATCAGCCCCAGCATTTT

j_call: TRBJ2-7
d_call: TRBD1
v_call: TRBV4-2
clone_size: -
cdr3_aa: CATQGQGAGEQYF
cdr3_nt: TGTGCCACCCAGGGACAGGGGGCGGGGGAGCAGTACTTC

j_call: TRBJ1-1
d_call: -
v_call: TRBV5-4
clone_size: -
cdr3_aa: CASSLGVYTEAFF
cdr3_nt: TGTGCCAGCAGCTTGGGAGTTTACACTGAAGCTTTCTTT

j_call: TRBJ2-1
d_call: -
v_call: TRBV28
clone_size: once
cdr3_aa: CASRQVSRLNEQFF
cdr3_nt: TGTGCCAGTCGACAGGTTTCGCGGCTCAATGAGCAGTTCTTC

j_call: TRBJ1-1
d_call: -
v_call: TRBV27
clone_size: -
cdr3_aa: CASSGQLMNTEAFF
cdr3_nt: TGTGCCAGCAGCGGACAGCTAATGAACACTGAAGCTTTCTTT

j_call: TRBJ2-2
d_call: TRBD1
v_call: TRBV27
clone_size: -
cdr3_aa: CASSPDRGDTGELFF
cdr3_nt: TGTGCCAGCAGTCCGGACAGGGGAGACACCGGGGAGCTGTTTTTT

j_call: TRBJ2-3
d_call: -
v_call: TRBV7-8
clone_size: once
cdr3_aa: CASSSRGGAYTDTQYF
cdr3_nt: TGTGCCAGCAGCTCCCGAGGGGGGGCCTATACAGATACGCAGTATTTT

j_call: TRBJ1-1
d_call: -
v_call: TRBV28
clone_size: -
cdr3_aa: CASSSRGSSTEAFF
cdr3_nt: TGTGCCAGCAGCTCTAGGGGATCAAGCACTGAAGCTTTCTTT

j_call: TRBJ2-2
d_call: -
v_call: TRBV2
clone_size: -
cdr3_aa: CASSEKGPGNLGAGELFF
cdr3_nt: TGTGCCAGCAGTGAAAAGGGGCCAGGGAATTTAGGAGCCGGGGAGCTGTTTTTT

j_call: TRBJ2-6
d_call: TRBD2
v_call: TRBV27
clone_size: -
cdr3_aa: CASSPLGLAGGFGANVLTF
cdr3_nt: TGTGCCAGCAGTCCGCTGGGACTAGCGGGGGGTTTTGGGGCCAACGTCCTGACTTTC

j_call: TRBJ2-7
d_call: -
v_call: TRBV7-9
clone_size: -
cdr3_aa: CASSSRGGDEQYF
cdr3_nt: TGTGCCAGCAGCTCTAGGGGAGGTGACGAGCAGTACTTC

j_call: TRBJ1-1
d_call: -
v_call: TRBV5-8
clone_size: -
cdr3_aa: CASSWGLRGNTEAFF
cdr3_nt: TGTGCCAGCAGCTGGGGCCTCAGGGGGAACACTGAAGCTTTCTTT

j_call: TRBJ1-1
d_call: TRBD1
v_call: TRBV6-4
clone_size: -
cdr3_aa: CASRWTGGNTEAFF
cdr3_nt: TGTGCCAGCCGTTGGACAGGGGGAAACACTGAAGCTTTCTTT

j_call: TRBJ2-3
d_call: -
v_call: TRBV13
clone_size: -
cdr3_aa: CASSPLGNSGFTDTQYF
cdr3_nt: TGTGCCAGCAGCCCCTTGGGGAATAGCGGCTTCACAGATACGCAGTATTTT

j_call: TRBJ2-6
d_call: -
v_call: TRBV5-6
clone_size: -
cdr3_aa: CASSLAAAAGANVLTF
cdr3_nt: TGTGCCAGCAGCTTGGCGGCCGCGGCTGGGGCCAACGTCCTGACTTTC

j_call: TRBJ2-7
d_call: -
v_call: TRBV7-9
clone_size: -
cdr3_aa: CASSPRTAPGEQYF
cdr3_nt: TGTGCCAGCAGCCCCAGGACAGCCCCGGGGGAGCAGTACTTC

j_call: TRBJ2-3
d_call: -
v_call: TRBV21-1
clone_size: -
cdr3_aa: CASSKVSGETDTQYF
cdr3_nt: TGTGCCAGCAGCAAAGTTAGCGGGGAAACAGATACGCAGTATTTT

j_call: TRBJ1-1
d_call: -
v_call: TRBV5-1
clone_size: -
cdr3_aa: CASSLGDRESNTEAFF
cdr3_nt: TGCGCCAGCAGCTTAGGAGACAGAGAGAGTAACACTGAAGCTTTCTTT

j_call: TRBJ1-2
d_call: -
v_call: TRBV21-1
clone_size: -
cdr3_aa: CASSKKADGYTF
cdr3_nt: TGTGCCAGCAGCAAAAAGGCGGATGGCTACACCTTC

j_call: TRBJ2-3
d_call: TRBD2
v_call: TRBV5-5
clone_size: once
cdr3_aa: CASSLAGGPTDTQYF
cdr3_nt: TGTGCCAGCAGCTTGGCGGGGGGGCCGACAGATACGCAGTATTTT

j_call: TRBJ1-6
d_call: -
v_call: TRBV5-6
clone_size: -
cdr3_aa: CASSTGAGFNSPLHF
cdr3_nt: TGTGCCAGCAGCACCGGAGCGGGTTTTAATTCACCCCTCCACTTT

j_call: TRBJ1-1
d_call: TRBD1
v_call: TRBV6-5
clone_size: -
cdr3_aa: CASRGQANTEAFF
cdr3_nt: TGTGCCAGCAGAGGACAGGCGAACACTGAAGCTTTCTTT

j_call: TRBJ1-3
d_call: -
v_call: TRBV7-8
clone_size: -
cdr3_aa: CASSLLGGLGNTIYF
cdr3_nt: TGTGCCAGCAGCTTGCTTGGGGGCCTTGGAAACACCATATATTTT

j_call: TRBJ1-2
d_call: TRBD1
v_call: TRBV19
clone_size: -
cdr3_aa: CASRDRVDYGYTF
cdr3_nt: TGTGCCAGTAGGGACAGGGTTGACTATGGCTACACCTTC

j_call: TRBJ2-7
d_call: -
v_call: TRBV11-2
clone_size: -
cdr3_aa: CASSSRYSSYEQYF
cdr3_nt: TGTGCCAGCAGCTCAAGATACAGTTCCTACGAGCAGTACTTC

j_call: TRBJ2-7
d_call: TRBD1
v_call: TRBV2
clone_size: -
cdr3_aa: CASTLTGSSYEQYF
cdr3_nt: TGTGCCAGCACCTTGACAGGGTCCTCCTACGAGCAGTACTTC

j_call: TRBJ2-1
d_call: TRBD1
v_call: TRBV19
clone_size: -
cdr3_aa: CASSLTGWDYNEQFF
cdr3_nt: TGTGCCAGTAGTTTGACAGGGTGGGATTACAATGAGCAGTTCTTC

j_call: TRBJ2-7
d_call: TRBD1
v_call: TRBV5-8
clone_size: -
cdr3_aa: CASSVGQGAAYEQYF
cdr3_nt: TGTGCCAGCAGCGTGGGACAGGGGGCGGCCTACGAGCAGTACTTC

j_call: TRBJ1-1
d_call: TRBD1
v_call: TRBV7-9
clone_size: once
cdr3_aa: CASSAGQGDTEAFF
cdr3_nt: TGTGCCAGCAGCGCCGGACAGGGTGACACTGAAGCTTTCTTT